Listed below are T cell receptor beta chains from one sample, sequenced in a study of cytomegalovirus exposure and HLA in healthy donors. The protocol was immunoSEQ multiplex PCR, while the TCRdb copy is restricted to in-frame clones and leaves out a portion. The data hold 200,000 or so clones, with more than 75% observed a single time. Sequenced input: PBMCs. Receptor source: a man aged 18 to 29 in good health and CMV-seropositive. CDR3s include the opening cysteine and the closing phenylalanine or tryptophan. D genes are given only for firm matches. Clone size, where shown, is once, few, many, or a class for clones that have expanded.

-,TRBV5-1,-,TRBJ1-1,TGCGCCAGCAGCTTGAATAGGAACACTGAAGCTTTCTTT,CASSLNRNTEAFF
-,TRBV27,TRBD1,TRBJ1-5,TGTGCCAGCAGTTTGAGGGGGCCCAATCAGCCCCAGCATTTT,CASSLRGPNQPQHF
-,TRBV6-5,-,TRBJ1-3,TGTGCCAGCAGTTACCCTCAGGGAAACACCATATATTTT,CASSYPQGNTIYF
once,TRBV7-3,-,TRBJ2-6,TGTGCCAGCAGCCCCACTCCGAAAGCGCTAGGATCTGGGGCCAACGTCCTGACTTTC,CASSPTPKALGSGANVLTF
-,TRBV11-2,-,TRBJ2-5,TGTGCCAGCAGCTTAAGCCGGGGGTACCAAGAGACCCAGTACTTC,CASSLSRGYQETQYF
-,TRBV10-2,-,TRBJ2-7,TGCGCCAGCAGTGAGTCTCAACAGGGGGAGGGCGAGCAGTACTTC,CASSESQQGEGEQYF
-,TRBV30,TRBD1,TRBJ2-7,TGTGCCTGGGGGAAAGGGGGCATAAGCTCCTACGAGCAGTACTTC,CAWGKGGISSYEQYF
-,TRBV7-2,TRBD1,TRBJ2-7,TGTGCCAGCAGCTTGACAGGGTACGAGCAGTACTTC,CASSLTGYEQYF
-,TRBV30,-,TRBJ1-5,TGTGCCTGGAGTGTACGATCCGGGGTGTTTCAGCCCCAGCATTTT,CAWSVRSGVFQPQHF
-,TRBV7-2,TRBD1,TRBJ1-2,TGTGCCAGCAGAGCAGGGGGCGGATATGGCTACACCTTC,CASRAGGGYGYTF
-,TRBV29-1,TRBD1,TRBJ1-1,TGCAGCTCGGGACAGGGGAACACTGAAGCTTTCTTT,CSSGQGNTEAFF
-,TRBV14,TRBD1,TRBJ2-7,TGTGCCAGCAGCCCTCGGGTGGGACAGGGAACCTACGAGCAGTACTTC,CASSPRVGQGTYEQYF
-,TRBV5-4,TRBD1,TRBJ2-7,TGTGCCAGCAGCGAGGGACAGTCCGAGCAGTACTTC,CASSEGQSEQYF
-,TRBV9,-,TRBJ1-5,TGTGCCAGCAGCGGGGGGGAAGGGACTGGGGTTAGCAATCAGCCCCAGCATTTT,CASSGGEGTGVSNQPQHF
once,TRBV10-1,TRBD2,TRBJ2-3,TGCGCCAGCAGGGGACTAGCGTTTGGGTATTTT,CASRGLAFGYF
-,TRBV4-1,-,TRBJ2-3,TGCGCCAGCAGCCAAGATATCGCCCAGGGGTCAGATACGCAGTATTTT,CASSQDIAQGSDTQYF
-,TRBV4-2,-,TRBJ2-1,TGTGCCAGCAGCCAAGTTACGGGAGAGCAGTTCTTC,CASSQVTGEQFF
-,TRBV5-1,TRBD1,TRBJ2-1,TGCGCCAGCAGCTTACAGGGGGCCGAGAACGATGAGCAGTTCTTC,CASSLQGAENDEQFF
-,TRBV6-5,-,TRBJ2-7,TGTGCCAGCGGACTTAGCGGCTCCTACGAGCAGTACTTC,CASGLSGSYEQYF
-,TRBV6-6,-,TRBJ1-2,TGTGCCAGCAGTTATGTGGGCAATGGCTACACCTTC,CASSYVGNGYTF
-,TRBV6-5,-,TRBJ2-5,TGTGCCAGCAGAAGAACAGGAAGAGAGACCCAGTACTTC,CASRRTGRETQYF
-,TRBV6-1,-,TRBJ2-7,TGTGCCAGCAGTGAGCCAGGATTCTACGAGCAGTACTTC,CASSEPGFYEQYF
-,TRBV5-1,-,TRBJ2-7,TGCGCCAGCAGCTTGGATGGCAGGGTTTACGAGCAGTACTTC,CASSLDGRVYEQYF
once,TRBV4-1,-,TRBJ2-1,TGCGCCAGCAGCCGGGCTAGCGACGAGCAGTTCTTC,CASSRASDEQFF
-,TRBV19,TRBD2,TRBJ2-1,TGTGCCAGTAGGCAGACTAGCGGGAGGGCTGATGAGCAGTTCTTC,CASRQTSGRADEQFF
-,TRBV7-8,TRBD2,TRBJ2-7,TGTGCCAGCAGCGGGAGGGCCAGTTACGAGCAGTACTTC,CASSGRASYEQYF
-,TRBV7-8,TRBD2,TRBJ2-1,TGTGCCAGCAGCCTCAATAGCGGGAGATACAATGAGCAGTTCTTC,CASSLNSGRYNEQFF
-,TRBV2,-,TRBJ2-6,TGTGCCAGCACCTTTTCTGGGGCCAACGTCCTGACTTTC,CASTFSGANVLTF
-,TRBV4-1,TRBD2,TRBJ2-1,TGCGCCAGCAGCCAATTCGGGCTAGCGGGGATCGGGGCGGATGAGCAGTTCTTC,CASSQFGLAGIGADEQFF